The T cell receptor (beta chain) described here comes from a study of blood T cell repertoires in COVID-19. In the study overall: Some COVID-19 samples were acute and others convalescent; all came from the United States, Italy and Spain.

As processed by the authors: Amplification of reference gene primers provided the estimated nucleated cell counts. Using immunoSEQ multiplex PCR, the repertoire was profiled, and TCRdb retains in-frame clones only, with some absent. The DNA gave D and trimming, while V, J and clone size come from that table. The table lists fewer than 250,000 clones, around four fifths of them singletons. V was shortened by 2 bases and J by 8 bases, with 9 bases between the two germline ends. This CDR3 is built from 12 residues. The V call is TRBV12-3 or TRBV12-4, the J call TRBJ1-1; tentative D call: TRBD1 (6 bases). The TCR originated in an older woman with active or convalescent COVID-19. Sequencing was performed on peripheral blood. This CDR3 is CASSLQGPEAFF. The CDR3 DNA reads as TGTGCCAGCAGTTTACAGGGGCCGGAAGCTTTCTTT.